This T cell receptor beta chain was captured in a study of regulatory T cells in long-lasting Graves disease. Time point here: newly diagnosed GD, antithyroid drugs for less than 3 months. PBMC RNA served as the TCR library source. Many counts were recorded for this clonotype. Its specificity is not known. Overall study findings and caveats: TCR diversity was lower in persistent than newly diagnosed Graves' disease.

Investigators prepared the TCR beta libraries by applying iRepertoire HTBI primers and Arm-PCR of CDR3 regions. Original handling: From all samples, identification returned 12 to 15 TRBJ and about 63 TRBV segments. TCRdb independently ran MiXCR on the multiplex PCR reads; one entry per CDR3 protein. TCRdb's processing, not the authors' own work, is the source of the V and J calls. The repertoire holds 450,000 to 700,000 distinct CDR3 sequences, with approximately 13% as singletons. This sample also belongs to another study, concerning T cells in Graves' hyperthyroidism and ophthalmopathy. As that report states: In the first-round RT-PCR of the TCR CDR3, the HTBI primer set was used.

The sequence derives from a man under 40 with Graves disease. The starting material was peripheral blood mononuclear cells (PBMCs), obtained at new diagnosis, from a patient treated with antithyroid drugs.

The CDR3 region has the DNA TGTGCCAGCAGCTTGGTAGGGGGAACTGAAGCTTTCTTT. This gives the protein CASSLVGGTEAFF. The chain joins TRBV11-2 to TRBJ1-1, with D perhaps matching TRBD1 (6 bases). CDR1 SGHAT and CDR2 FQNNGV come from the germline V gene. V lost 3 bases to trimming and J lost 5 bases, with 10 bases between them. This CDR3 region has 13 residues.